This record looks at one TCR beta chain sequence and its context. The sample comes from a study of T cells in Graves' hyperthyroidism and ophthalmopathy. On the study more broadly: Peripheral blood samples were taken at initial diagnosis, prior to any treatment.

Enrolled ophthalmopathy patients presented with a Clinical Activity Score of at least 3, a NOSPECS grade of at least 4, and disease duration under 3 months. V was pared by 6 bases and J by 2 bases, with 8 bases between. The CDR3 sequence is 13 residues long. Germline lookup yields CDR1 MNHEY and CDR2 SMNVEV (reference sequence). Amplified regions were TCR beta CDR3 sequences from RNA transcripts. Using the HTBI primer set, a first-round RT-PCR was run on the TCR CDR3. TCRdb analysed the multiplex PCR reads with MiXCR anew, one entry per CDR3 protein. Of 400,000 to 500,000 distinct CDR3 sequences listed, roughly 14% were seen once; the top ten hold approximately 13%.

The chain uses TRBV27 and TRBJ1-5, with D possibly being TRBD1 (5 bases). This TCR came from a man younger than 30 with Graves' ophthalmopathy. Sequences were obtained from blood. The CDR3 DNA follows: TGTGCCAGCAGACAACAGGGCAATCAGCCCCAGCATTTT. Its protein is CASRQQGNQPQHF.